What follows is one T cell receptor (beta chain) and its context. Its antigen remains unknown. The sample is drawn from a study of immune evolution from preneoplasia to lung adenocarcinoma. General study findings and limits: Later-stage lesions seemingly showed higher T cell density and diversity than normal lung.

Trimming cost V 3 bases and J 4 bases; bases outside gene matches: 1. The CDR3 consists of 13 residues. The germline CDR1 and CDR2 sequences are LNHDA and SQIVND (reference sequence). The method was immunoSEQ multiplex PCR; TCRdb's version includes in-frame clones alone and lacks a portion of them. There are 20,000 to 25,000 clones in the sample; about 79% occur only once, and over 5% lies in the top ten. The sequenced sample consisted of FFPE invasive lung adenocarcinoma tissue. This rearrangement joins TRBV19 to TRBJ1-2; 8 bases line up with TRBD1. This clonotype was sampled from a person in their sixties with lung adenocarcinoma. CDR3 nucleotides: TGTGCCAGTAGTATTACAGGGGGCTATGGCTACACCTTC. Translating gives CASSITGGYGYTF.